This entry is about one T cell receptor (beta chain). Its antigen remains unknown. This sample's treatment: roughly ten-day PBMC culture with coronavirus spike peptide pools or control peptides (ViraFEST assay). The CDR3 loop spans 18 amino acids. With 4 bases removed from V and 0 bases from J, the gap between germline ends came to 21 bases. Germline V gene sequence: CDR1 SNHLY, CDR2 FYNNEI. This entry belongs to a study of vaccination and CD4 T cells after COVID-19. An Oncomine TCR Beta short-read assay was used to sequence the DNA from cultured CD4+ T cells. TCRdb reanalysed the PCR reads using MiXCR and keeps one entry per CDR3 protein. The sample consists of roughly 23,000 distinct CDR3 sequences, roughly 62% of them appearing once.

The V and J genes are TRBV2 and TRBJ1-1; D call uncertain. The receptor's source is a human donor who received a COVID-19 vaccine. Specimen: CD4+ T cells from blood, cultured in vitro, collected after SARS-CoV-2 vaccination. CDR3 nucleotide sequence: TGTGCCAGCAGTGTACCGGTGGGTTTCGGGGTCATGAACACTGAAGCTTTCTTT. Translation gives CASSVPVGFGVMNTEAFF.